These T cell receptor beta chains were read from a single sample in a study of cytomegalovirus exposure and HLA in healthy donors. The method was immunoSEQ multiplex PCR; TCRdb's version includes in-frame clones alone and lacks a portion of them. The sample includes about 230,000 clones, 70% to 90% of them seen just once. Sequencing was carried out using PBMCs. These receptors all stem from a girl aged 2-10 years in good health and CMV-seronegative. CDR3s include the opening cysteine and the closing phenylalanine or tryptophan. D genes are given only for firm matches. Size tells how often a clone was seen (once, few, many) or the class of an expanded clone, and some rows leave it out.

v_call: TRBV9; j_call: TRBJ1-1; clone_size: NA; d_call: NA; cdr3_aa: CASKTRAGDNTEAFF; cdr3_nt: TGTGCCAGCAAGACACGGGCAGGGGATAACACTGAAGCTTTCTTT
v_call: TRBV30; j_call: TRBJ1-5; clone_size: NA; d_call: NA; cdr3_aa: CAWSIQGQPQHF; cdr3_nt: TGTGCCTGGAGTATACAGGGTCAGCCCCAGCATTTT
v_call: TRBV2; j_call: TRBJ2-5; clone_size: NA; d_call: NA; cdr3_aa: CASSGQAQETQYF; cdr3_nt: TGTGCCAGCAGTGGACAGGCCCAAGAGACCCAGTACTTC
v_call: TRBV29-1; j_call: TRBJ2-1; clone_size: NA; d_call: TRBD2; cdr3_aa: CSVEEWTSGRRVNNEQFF; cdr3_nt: TGCAGCGTTGAAGAGTGGACTAGCGGGAGGAGAGTAAACAATGAGCAGTTCTTC
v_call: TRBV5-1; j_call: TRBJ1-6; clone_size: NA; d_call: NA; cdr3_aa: CASSLDGSSYNSPLHF; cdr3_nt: TGCGCCAGCAGCTTGGATGGGAGCTCCTATAATTCACCCCTCCACTTT
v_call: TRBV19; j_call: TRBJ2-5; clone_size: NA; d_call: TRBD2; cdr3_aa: CASSLRTSGFQETQYF; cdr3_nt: TGTGCCAGTAGTCTCCGGACTAGCGGGTTCCAAGAGACCCAGTACTTC
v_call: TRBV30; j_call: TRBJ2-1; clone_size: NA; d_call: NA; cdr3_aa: CAWSVYQNEQFF; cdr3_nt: TGTGCCTGGAGTGTTTACCAGAATGAGCAGTTCTTC
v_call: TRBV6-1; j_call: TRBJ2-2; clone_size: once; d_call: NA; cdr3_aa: CASGPLLGNSGELFF; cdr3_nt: TGTGCCAGCGGTCCATTGTTAGGTAACAGCGGGGAGCTGTTTTTT
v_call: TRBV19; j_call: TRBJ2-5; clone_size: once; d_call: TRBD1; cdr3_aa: CASRPDRGETQYF; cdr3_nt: TGTGCCAGTAGGCCGGACAGGGGAGAGACCCAGTACTTC
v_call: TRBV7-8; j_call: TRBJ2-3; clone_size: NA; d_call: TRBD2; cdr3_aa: CASKLAGFTDTQYF; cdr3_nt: TGTGCCAGCAAACTAGCGGGGTTTACAGATACGCAGTATTTT
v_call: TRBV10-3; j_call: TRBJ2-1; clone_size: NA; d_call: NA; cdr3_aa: CATGASYNEQFF; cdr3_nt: TGTGCCACAGGGGCTTCCTACAATGAGCAGTTCTTC
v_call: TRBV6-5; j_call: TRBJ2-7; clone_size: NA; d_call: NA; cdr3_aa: CASSYISRGEQYF; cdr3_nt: TGTGCCAGCAGTTACATAAGCAGAGGCGAGCAGTACTTC
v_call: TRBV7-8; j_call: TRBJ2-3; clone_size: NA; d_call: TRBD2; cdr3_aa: CASSLVAGSSTDTQYF; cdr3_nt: TGTGCCAGCAGCTTAGTAGCGGGGAGTAGCACAGATACGCAGTATTTT
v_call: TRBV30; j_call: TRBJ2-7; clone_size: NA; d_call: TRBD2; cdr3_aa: CAGEIAGVYEQYF; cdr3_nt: TGTGCCGGGGAGATAGCGGGAGTATACGAGCAGTACTTC
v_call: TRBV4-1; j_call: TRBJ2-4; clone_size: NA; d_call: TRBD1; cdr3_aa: CASSQEGGTGRGKNIQYF; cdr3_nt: TGCGCCAGCAGCCAAGAGGGTGGGACAGGAAGAGGCAAAAACATTCAGTACTTC
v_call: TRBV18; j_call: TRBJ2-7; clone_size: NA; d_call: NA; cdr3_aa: CASSPDGRTQYF; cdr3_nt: TGTGCCAGCTCACCAGACGGCCGGACACAGTACTTC
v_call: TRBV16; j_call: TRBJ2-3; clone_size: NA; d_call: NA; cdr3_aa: CASSQVRRDTQYF; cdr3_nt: TGTGCCAGCAGCCAAGTTCGTCGGGATACGCAGTATTTT
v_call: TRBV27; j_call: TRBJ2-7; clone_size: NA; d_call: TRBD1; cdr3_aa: CASSLRQGLTYEQYF; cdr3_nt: TGTGCCAGCAGTTTACGACAGGGATTGACCTACGAGCAGTACTTC
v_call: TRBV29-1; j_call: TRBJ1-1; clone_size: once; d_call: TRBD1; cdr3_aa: CSVRQGTFQIMNTEAFF; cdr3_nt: TGCAGCGTTCGACAGGGGACCTTTCAAATCATGAACACTGAAGCTTTCTTT
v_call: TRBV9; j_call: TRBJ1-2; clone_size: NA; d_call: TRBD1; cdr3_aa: CASSPRQGYGYTF; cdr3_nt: TGTGCCAGCAGCCCCCGACAGGGGTATGGCTACACCTTC
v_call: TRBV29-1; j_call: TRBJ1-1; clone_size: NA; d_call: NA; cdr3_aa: CSVVGRGVEAFF; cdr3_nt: TGCAGCGTTGTGGGCAGGGGAGTAGAAGCTTTCTTT
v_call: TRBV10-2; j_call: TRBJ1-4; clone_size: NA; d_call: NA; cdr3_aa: CASRDTFYEEKLFF; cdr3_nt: TGCGCCAGCCGGGACACTTTCTACGAGGAAAAACTGTTTTTT
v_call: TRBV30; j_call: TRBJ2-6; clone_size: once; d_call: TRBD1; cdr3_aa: CAWSPGTGLRWVSAGANVLTF; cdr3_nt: TGTGCCTGGAGTCCCGGGACAGGGTTGAGGTGGGTCAGTGCTGGGGCCAACGTCCTGACTTTC
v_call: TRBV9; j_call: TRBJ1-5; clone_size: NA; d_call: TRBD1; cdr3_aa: CASSGRGRGQPQHF; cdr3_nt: TGTGCCAGCAGCGGCAGGGGGCGAGGTCAGCCCCAGCATTTT
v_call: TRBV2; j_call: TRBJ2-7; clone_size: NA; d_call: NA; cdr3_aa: CATRFSYEQYF; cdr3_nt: TGTGCCACCCGCTTTTCCTACGAGCAGTACTTC
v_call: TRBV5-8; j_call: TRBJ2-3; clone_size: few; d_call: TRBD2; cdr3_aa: CASSSRLGLAGVGETDTQYF; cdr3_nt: TGTGCCAGCAGCTCCCGACTGGGACTAGCGGGAGTCGGGGAGACAGATACGCAGTATTTT
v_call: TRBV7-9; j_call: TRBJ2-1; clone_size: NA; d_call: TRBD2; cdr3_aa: CASSSGTSGGPSSYNEQFF; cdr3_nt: TGTGCCAGCAGCTCGGGGACTAGCGGGGGGCCTAGCTCCTACAATGAGCAGTTCTTC
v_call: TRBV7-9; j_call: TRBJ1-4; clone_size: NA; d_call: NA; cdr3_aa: CASSRDIGRGEKLFF; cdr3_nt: TGTGCCAGCAGCCGGGACATTGGGAGGGGTGAAAAACTGTTTTTT
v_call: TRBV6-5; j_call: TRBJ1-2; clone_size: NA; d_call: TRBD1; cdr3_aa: CASSAGTGTYGYTF; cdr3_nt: TGTGCCAGCAGTGCCGGGACAGGGACCTATGGCTACACCTTC
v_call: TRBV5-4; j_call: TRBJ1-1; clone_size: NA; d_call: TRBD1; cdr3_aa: CASRTQQGGGTEAFF; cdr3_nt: TGTGCCAGCAGAACTCAACAGGGGGGAGGAACTGAAGCTTTCTTT
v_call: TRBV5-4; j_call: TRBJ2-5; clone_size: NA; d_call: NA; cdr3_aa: CASSLKTAGRETQYF; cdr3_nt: TGTGCCAGCAGCTTGAAGACAGCTGGGAGGGAGACCCAGTACTTC
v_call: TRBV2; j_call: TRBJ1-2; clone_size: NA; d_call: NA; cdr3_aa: CASSVKTAYGYTF; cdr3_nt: TGTGCCAGCAGTGTAAAGACAGCCTATGGCTACACCTTC
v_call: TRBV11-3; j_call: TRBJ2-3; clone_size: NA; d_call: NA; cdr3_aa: CASSLQSTGTQYF; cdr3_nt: TGTGCCAGCAGCTTACAGAGCACAGGTACGCAGTATTTT
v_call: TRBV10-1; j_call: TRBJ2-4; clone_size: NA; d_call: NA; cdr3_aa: CASSPGVKNIQYF; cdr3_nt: TGCGCCAGCTCCCCAGGGGTCAAAAACATTCAGTACTTC
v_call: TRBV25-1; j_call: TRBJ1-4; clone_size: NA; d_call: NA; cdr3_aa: CASRGSGNYEKLFF; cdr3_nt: TGTGCCAGCAGGGGATCGGGGAACTATGAAAAACTGTTTTTT
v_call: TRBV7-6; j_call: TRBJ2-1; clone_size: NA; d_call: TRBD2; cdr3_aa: CASRRLAGGPGNEQFF; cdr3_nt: TGTGCCAGCAGGAGACTAGCGGGAGGGCCGGGAAATGAGCAGTTCTTC
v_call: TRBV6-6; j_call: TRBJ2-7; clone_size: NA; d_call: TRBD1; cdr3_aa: CASSAGDRAIYEQYF; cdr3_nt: TGTGCCAGCAGCGCGGGGGACAGGGCGATCTACGAGCAGTACTTC
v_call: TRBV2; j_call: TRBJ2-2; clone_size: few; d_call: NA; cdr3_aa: CASRRSAGPSTGELFF; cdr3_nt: TGTGCCAGCAGGAGATCGGCGGGGCCCAGCACCGGGGAGCTGTTTTTT
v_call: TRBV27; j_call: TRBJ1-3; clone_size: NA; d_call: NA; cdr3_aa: CASSLRPGIRNTIYF; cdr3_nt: TGTGCCAGCAGTTTAAGGCCAGGGATACGAAACACCATATATTTT
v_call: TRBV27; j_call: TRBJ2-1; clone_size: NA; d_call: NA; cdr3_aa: CASRRGNEQFF; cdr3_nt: TGTGCCAGCAGGAGAGGGAATGAGCAGTTCTTC
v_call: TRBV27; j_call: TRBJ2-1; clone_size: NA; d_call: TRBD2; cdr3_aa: CASSLSWGLAGGDEQFF; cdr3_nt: TGTGCCAGCAGTTTATCGTGGGGACTAGCGGGAGGGGATGAGCAGTTCTTC
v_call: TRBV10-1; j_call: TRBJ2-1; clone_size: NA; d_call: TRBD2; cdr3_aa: CASTPGLAGGMLFF; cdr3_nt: TGCGCCAGCACCCCGGGACTAGCGGGGGGGATGTTGTTCTTC
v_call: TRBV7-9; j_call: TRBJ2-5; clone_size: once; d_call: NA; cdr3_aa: CASSLALRRDQETQYF; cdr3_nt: TGTGCCAGCAGCTTAGCGCTGCGCAGGGACCAAGAGACCCAGTACTTC
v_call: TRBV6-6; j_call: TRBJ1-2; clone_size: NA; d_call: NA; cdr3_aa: CASSRDSGYGYTF; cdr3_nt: TGTGCCAGCAGTCGAGACAGTGGGTATGGCTACACCTTC
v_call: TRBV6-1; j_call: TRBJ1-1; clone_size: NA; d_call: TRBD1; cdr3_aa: CASSEITGAITEAFF; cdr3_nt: TGTGCCAGCAGTGAAATAACAGGGGCGATTACTGAAGCTTTCTTT
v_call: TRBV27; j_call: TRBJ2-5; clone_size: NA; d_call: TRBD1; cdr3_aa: CASSRTGSPFKETQYF; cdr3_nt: TGTGCCAGCAGTAGGACAGGGAGTCCGTTCAAAGAGACCCAGTACTTC
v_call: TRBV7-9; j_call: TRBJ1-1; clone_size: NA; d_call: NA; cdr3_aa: CASSFSLRDTEAFF; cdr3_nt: TGTGCCAGCAGCTTCTCCCTCCGAGATACTGAAGCTTTCTTT
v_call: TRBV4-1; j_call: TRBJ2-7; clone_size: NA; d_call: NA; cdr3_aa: CASSQGRDSTYEQYF; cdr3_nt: TGCGCCAGCAGCCAAGGGCGTGACAGCACCTACGAGCAGTACTTC
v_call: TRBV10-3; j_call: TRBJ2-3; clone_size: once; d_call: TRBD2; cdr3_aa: CAISLLAGTDTQYF; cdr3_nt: TGTGCCATCAGTTTACTAGCGGGAACAGATACGCAGTATTTT
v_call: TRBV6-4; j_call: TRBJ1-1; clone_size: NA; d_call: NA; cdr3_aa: CASRRQDFNTEAFF; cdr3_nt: TGTGCCAGCAGGAGACAGGATTTCAACACTGAAGCTTTCTTT
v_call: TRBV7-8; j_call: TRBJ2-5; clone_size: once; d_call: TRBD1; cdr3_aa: CASSRDRGETQYF; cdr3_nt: TGTGCCAGCAGCAGGGACAGGGGTGAGACCCAGTACTTC
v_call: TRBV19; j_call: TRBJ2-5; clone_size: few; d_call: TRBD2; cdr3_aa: CASSGAGVPQETQYF; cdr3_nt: TGTGCCAGTAGCGGTGCGGGAGTCCCTCAAGAGACCCAGTACTTC
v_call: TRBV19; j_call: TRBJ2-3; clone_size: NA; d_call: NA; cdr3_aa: CASSVTRPDTQYF; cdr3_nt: TGTGCCAGTAGTGTGACTAGACCAGATACGCAGTATTTT
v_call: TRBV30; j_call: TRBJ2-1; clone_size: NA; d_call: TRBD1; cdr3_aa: CAWSRGQAPYNEQFF; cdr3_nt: TGTGCCTGGAGCCGGGGACAGGCCCCCTACAATGAGCAGTTCTTC
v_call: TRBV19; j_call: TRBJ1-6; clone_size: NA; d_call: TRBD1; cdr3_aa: CASSLRGQGYNSPLHF; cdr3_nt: TGTGCCAGTAGTCTCCGAGGACAGGGGTATAATTCACCCCTCCACTTT